This T cell receptor beta chain was sequenced in a study of OX40 agonist ivuxolimab in advanced cancers. Notes on the study in general: Expanded clones tended on average to be more numerous among CD8+ T cells than CD4+. In the 0.1 to 3.0 mg/kg range, CD4+ and CD8+ blood T cells had expanded clonally by week 6.

V was cut by 1 base and J by 6 bases, with 4 bases left in between. The germline V gene has CDR1 SEHNR and CDR2 FQNEAQ (reference sequence). The CDR3 consists of 12 residues. Profiling relied on immunoSEQ multiplex PCR, and the TCRdb table lists in-frame clones only, not all of them. In the table there are 55,000 to 85,000 clones, more than 70% of which are singletons. Concerning this clone: Its antigen remains unidentified.

The clonotype was recovered from an adult with an advanced solid tumor such as melanoma, head and neck, liver or kidney cancer. This rearrangement joins TRBV7-9 to TRBJ1-5; no definite D call. Specimen: CD4+ or CD8+ T cells sorted from blood, collected in a trial of the OX40 agonist ivuxolimab. CDR3 sequence: CASSLVGQPQHF. DNA of the CDR3: TGTGCCAGCAGCTTAGTTGGTCAGCCCCAGCATTTT. Drawing the rest from reference TRBV7-9 and TRBJ1-5, the complete variable domain is DTGVSQNPRHKITKRGQNVTFRCDPISEHNRLYWYRQTLGQGPEFLTYFQNEAQLEKSRLLSDRFSAERPKGSFSTLEIQRTEQGDSAMYLCASSLVGQPQHFGDGTRLSIL.